This TCR beta chain was documented in a study of blood T cell repertoires in COVID-19. As for the study in general: COVID-19 samples from acute and convalescent phases originated in the United States, Italy and Spain. PBMCs, B-cell-depleted T cells, or T cells provided the cDNA or gDNA that made up the material.

Deletions cut 7 bases from V and 3 bases from J, with 14 bases between. The CDR3 consists of 14 residues. Germline CDR1 SGHDT, CDR2 YYEEEE. In the source study's methods: Nucleated cell number was recorded as an estimate derived from reference gene primer amplification. Only in-frame clones appear in the TCRdb table, and some are missing; sequencing was by immunoSEQ multiplex PCR. V and J calls and clone size are those listed in that table; D and trimming were worked out from the DNA. The sample records over 150,000 clones, approximately 91% being singletons. The source is a man aged 25-45 years with acute or convalescent COVID-19. The rearrangement uses TRBV5-6 and TRBJ1-5; a possible D gene is TRBD1 (5 bases). The sequenced sample was peripheral blood. Here the CDR3 reads CASEVQGANQPQHF. In DNA, the CDR3 is TGTGCCAGCGAGGTCCAGGGCGCCAATCAGCCCCAGCATTTT.